This entry lists 7 T cell receptor beta chains sequenced from one sample in a study of response to subunit inactivated influenza vaccine. TCRdb recomputed calls from the RT-PCR reads with MiXCR, one row per CDR3 protein. The sample holds about 180,000 distinct CDR3 sequences, around 9% seen once. Material: non-naive T cells sorted from PBMCs, obtained on the day of vaccination. All receptors come from a man aged 45-60 years who received an inactivated influenza vaccine.

V gene TRBV28 combines with J gene TRBJ2-7; 7 bases are a match to TRBD2. Unmatched junction bases numbered 4, after V lost 3 bases and J lost 2 bases. The CDR3 covers 14 residues. Per germline, CDR1 MDHEN and CDR2 SYDVKM. CDR3 sequence reads: CASSFSGGPYEQYF. In nucleotides, the CDR3 is TGTGCCAGCAGTTTTTCGGGAGGACCCTACGAGCAGTACTTC.

About this clonotype: This may be a read error, as it is one base from a much larger clone. This sequence joins TRBV4-1 and TRBJ2-3; D may correspond to TRBD1 or TRBD2 (5 bases each). This CDR3 has 14 amino acids. CDR1 is MGHRA, CDR2 YSYEKL, per germline. The CDR3 DNA reads as TGCGCCACCAGCCCGGGGCAGCCAACAGATACGCAGTATTTT. This translates into CATSPGQPTDTQYF.

The chain employs TRBV2 and TRBJ2-3; D possibly uses TRBD1 or TRBD2 (5 bases each). CDR1 and CDR2 (germline): SNHLY, FYNNEI. Trimming took off 7 bases at V and 5 bases at J, with 19 bases between the two ends. This CDR3 is 15 amino acids long. This CDR3 is CASIPRLGVGDTQYF. As DNA, the CDR3 is TGTGCCAGCATCCCCCGGCTGGGGGTAGGAGATACGCAGTATTTT. The variable domain in full, completed from reference TRBV2 and TRBJ2-3, reads EPEVTQTPSHQVTQMGQEVILRCVPISNHLYFYWYRQILGQKVEFLVSFYNNEISEKSEIFDDQFSVERPDGSNFTLKIRSTKLEDSAMYFCASIPRLGVGDTQYFGPGTRLTVL.

This clonotype has a count of ten or more. This sequence joins TRBV5-6 and TRBJ2-7, with 7 bases fitting TRBD1. V dropped 1 base and J dropped 6; count of bases not matched to a gene: 1. CDR3 length equals 12 residues. Germline CDR1 reads SGHDT; CDR2 reads YYEEEE. CDR3 nucleotide sequence: TGTGCCAGCAGCTTGAACAGGGGCGAGCAGTACTTC. Protein sequence: CASSLNRGEQYF.

This clonotype was detected many times. The chain has TRBV12-3 or TRBV12-4 and TRBJ2-1, with 9 bases aligning to TRBD1. Losses at the gene ends were 0 bases for V and 7 bases for J; bases not matched to a gene: 13. The CDR3 extends over 18 amino acids. CDR3 coding DNA: TGTGCCAGCAGTTTAGCGAAAATCTGGGACAGGGAATTGAATGAGCAGTTCTTC. Translated: CASSLAKIWDRELNEQFF.

This clonotype occurred many times. V is TRBV29-1 and J is TRBJ2-3, with 9 bases that match TRBD2. Germline V gene lookup returns CDR1 SQVTM and CDR2 ANQGSEA. The CDR3 consists of 14 residues. The ends lost 3 bases at V and 4 bases at J; junction bases unmatched: 5. CDR3 DNA sequence: TGCAGCGTTGATTCCAGCGGGAGGTCAGATACGCAGTATTTT. Translation: CSVDSSGRSDTQYF.

This clonotype was detected ten times or more. V and J are TRBV7-2 and TRBJ2-7; D is unclear. Germline values: CDR1 SGHTA, CDR2 FQGNSA. Trimming stripped 5 bases from V and 3 bases from J, with 14 bases between. The CDR3 is 14 residues long. The CDR3 loop reads CASSPSSAGYEQYF. CDR3 DNA sequence: TGTGCCAGCAGCCCATCATCCGCCGGCTACGAGCAGTACTTC.